Below, 28 T cell receptor beta chains from the same sample are listed, as sequenced in a study of Ad26.COV2.S vaccination and SARS-CoV-2 variants. Profiling relied on immunoSEQ multiplex PCR, and the TCRdb table lists in-frame clones only, not all of them. Altogether over 250,000 clones are present, around 87% being singletons, with the ten largest covering 2.5% to 3.5%. Treatment noted: around 19 received Ad26.COV2.S at low or high dose, single or two shots; a few received placebo; per-sample allocation not given. It was on day 63 after the first vaccine or placebo injection that samples were taken. This sample comprised peripheral blood, obtained in a trial of Ad26.COV2.S vaccine versus placebo. These receptors were taken from a person aged 18 to 59 who received the Ad26.COV2.S COVID-19 vaccine or a placebo.

The chain couples TRBV7-9 to TRBJ1-2; D uncertain. The CDR3 extends over 12 amino acids. With 3 bases removed from V and 5 bases from J, the gap between germline ends came to 7 bases. Germline assignment: CDR1 SEHNR and CDR2 FQNEAQ (reference sequence). The CDR3 spells CASSLYDYGYTF. CDR3 DNA: TGTGCCAGCAGCTTGTACGATTATGGCTACACCTTC.

This clone was counted a few times. The V gene is TRBV27, the J gene TRBJ1-2, with 8 bases aligning to TRBD1. With 6 bases clipped from V and 2 bases from J, the junction kept 8 bases outside the gene matches. CDR3 size: 15 residues. Germline assignment: CDR1 MNHEY and CDR2 SMNVEV (reference sequence). CDR3 bases: TGTGCCAGCAGCTTTTGGACAGGGAGCAACTATGGCTACACCTTC. The encoded protein is CASSFWTGSNYGYTF.

CDR3 nucleotides: TGCGCCAGCAGTGAGCGGAGGGACTCCACTGAAGCTTTCTTT. It encodes CASSERRDSTEAFF. The V and J genes are TRBV10-1 and TRBJ1-1, with D possibly TRBD1 on 5 matching bases. The CDR3 contains 14 residues. Trimming left V 2 bases short and J 4 bases short, with 11 bases between. Per germline, CDR1 WNHNN and CDR2 SYGVQD (reference sequence).

The chain carries TRBV23-1 and TRBJ1-5, with 9 bases that match TRBD1. TRBV23-1 is an ORF for which the function is uncertain. This CDR3 has 18 amino acids. The trim removed 3 bases at V and 1 base at J, leaving 10 bases unmatched. The CDR3 DNA reads as TGCGCCAGCAGTCAGAATGTTAACAGGGGGCGAAGCAATCAGCCCCAGCATTTT. It encodes CASSQNVNRGRSNQPQHF.

This clone was seen a handful of times. The chain couples TRBV9 to TRBJ2-7; 9 nucleotides line up with TRBD1. This CDR3 has 14 amino acids. The J segment lost 6 bases and the V segment lost 0 bases, leaving 4 bases of the junction unmatched. Germline V gene sequence: CDR1 SGDLS, CDR2 YYNGEE. CDR3 region: CASSVGGTGSEQYF. The DNA of the CDR3 is TGTGCCAGCAGCGTAGGTGGGACAGGGAGCGAGCAGTACTTC.

The V gene is TRBV5-4, the J gene TRBJ1-4, with D perhaps TRBD1 (6 bases). Trimming left V 4 bases short and J 5 bases short, with 18 bases between. This CDR3 has 16 residues. Germline V lookup: CDR1 SGHNT, CDR2 YYREEE (reference sequence). Written as DNA, the CDR3 is TGTGCCAGCAGCCCGGGGGGGGCAAGCACGAATGAAAAACTGTTTTTT. It yields the protein CASSPGGASTNEKLFF. The full variable domain, with the rest looked up from reference TRBV5-4 and TRBJ1-4, is ETGVTQSPTHLIKTRGQQVTLRCSSQSGHNTVSWYQQALGQGPQFIFQYYREEENGRGNFPPRFSGLQFPNYSSELNVNALELDDSALYLCASSPGGASTNEKLFFGSGTQLSVL.

This chain uses TRBV2 with TRBJ1-6; 9 bases align to TRBD1. Germline-derived CDR1 and CDR2 are SNHLY and FYNNEI. This CDR3 is built from 13 residues. Trimming took 9 bases from V and 10 from J; bases not matched to a gene: 7. CDR3 sequence: CASAGTGKSPLHF. In DNA, the CDR3 is TGTGCCAGTGCCGGGACAGGGAAATCACCCCTCCACTTT.

The chain combines TRBV7-6 with TRBJ2-5, with TRBD2 matching 8 bases. The germline gives CDR1 SGHVS, CDR2 FNYEAQ. With V trimmed by 3 bases and J by 3 bases, 15 bases remained unmatched. This CDR3 comprises 18 residues. The CDR3 nucleotides are TGTGCCAGCAGCTTGTCCCTAGAACCAGCGGGAGAGGAAGAGACCCAGTACTTC. Translated, it gives CASSLSLEPAGEEETQYF.

The chain has TRBV18 and TRBJ1-3; D is unresolved. The CDR3 is 15 residues long. Trimming took 5 bases from V and 4 from J, leaving 15 bases between them. Germline V CDR1 and CDR2: KGHSH, LQKENI. CDR3 DNA sequence: TGTGCCAGCTCAACTATAGCGGGGATCGGAAACACCATATATTTT. Its translation: CASSTIAGIGNTIYF. Based on the CDR3 plus reference TRBV18 and TRBJ1-3, the full variable domain is NAGVMQNPRHLVRRRGQEARLRCSPMKGHSHVYWYRQLPEEGLKFMVYLQKENIIDESGMPKERFSAEFPKEGPSILRIQQVVRGDSAAYFCASSTIAGIGNTIYFGEGSWLTVV.

V usage is TRBV6-5 and J usage is TRBJ1-2; D is possibly TRBD1 (5 bases). Trimming took 7 bases from V and 7 from J, leaving 10 bases between them. Germline CDR1 and CDR2: MNHEY and SVGAGI. The CDR3 is made up of 11 amino acids. CDR3 sequence reads: CASIGRGGYTF. The CDR3 nucleotides read TGTGCCAGCATAGGTAGGGGTGGCTACACCTTC.

The genes are TRBV6-2 or TRBV6-3 and TRBJ1-6; D gene ambiguous. The ends were cut back, 4 bases at V and 5 bases at J, with 9 bases in the middle. CDR1 MNHEY and CDR2 SVGEGT come from the germline V gene. This CDR3 region has 14 residues. The CDR3 is CASSFTINNSPLHF. For the CDR3, the DNA is TGTGCCAGCAGTTTTACTATCAATAATTCACCCCTCCACTTT.

The V gene is TRBV30, the J gene TRBJ2-7; D might be TRBD2 (5 bases). CDR3 length equals 14 residues. Germline CDR1 is GTSNPN and CDR2 is SVGIG (reference sequence). V was pared by 0 bases and J by 6 bases, with 15 bases between. In nucleotides, the CDR3 is TGTGCCTGGAGTGTAAGTGAGGGCGCGGGCGAGCAGTACTTC. Protein sequence: CAWSVSEGAGEQYF.

This chain connects TRBV14 to TRBJ2-1; D unresolved. Germline V gene data show CDR1 as SGHDN and CDR2 as FVKESK. V dropped 0 bases and J dropped 9 bases, with 12 bases sitting between them. There are 14 residues in the CDR3. The CDR3 DNA sequence: TGTGCCAGCAGCCAAGATTTGGGGTATGGTGAGCAGTTCTTC. It specifies CASSQDLGYGEQFF.

The gene calls are TRBV12-3 or TRBV12-4 and TRBJ1-5; no reliable D call. This CDR3 is built from 13 residues. The germline V and J ends were trimmed by 2 bases and 4 bases, with 6 bases remaining between them. CDR3 residues: CASSLRLNQPQHF. In DNA, the CDR3 is TGTGCCAGCAGTTTAAGGTTAAATCAGCCCCAGCATTTT.

V gene TRBV15 combines with J gene TRBJ2-2, with 8 bases lining up with TRBD1. Trimming took 2 bases from V and 4 from J; bases not matched to a gene: 6. The CDR3 is 16 residues long. CDR1 is LNHNV and CDR2 is YYDKDF in the germline V gene (reference sequence). Here the CDR3 reads CATSRTDRGGTGELFF. CDR3 nucleotide sequence: TGTGCCACCAGCAGAACTGACAGGGGAGGCACCGGGGAGCTGTTTTTT.

This clone was recorded once. The chain links TRBV19 to TRBJ1-2; 7 bases are a match to TRBD1. CDR3 length equals 13 residues. V shed 8 bases and J 4 bases; nucleotides not matched to a gene: 7. Germline CDR1 LNHDA, CDR2 SQIVND (reference sequence). The CDR3 reads CASGRGSFYGYTF. As DNA, the CDR3 is TGTGCCAGTGGCAGGGGGTCTTTCTATGGCTACACCTTC.

The chain carries TRBV5-1 and TRBJ2-7, with 10 bases identical to TRBD2. V lost 4 bases to trimming and J lost 2 bases; unmatched junction nucleotides: 9. Germline V lookup: CDR1 SGHRS, CDR2 YFSETQ. The CDR3 has 16 amino acids. Here the CDR3 reads CASSPRAGGDAYEQYF. The CDR3, as DNA: TGCGCCAGCAGCCCTAGAGCGGGAGGGGATGCCTACGAGCAGTACTTC. The whole variable domain, filled in from reference TRBV5-1 and TRBJ2-7, reads KAGVTQTPRYLIKTRGQQVTLSCSPISGHRSVSWYQQTPGQGLQFLFEYFSETQRNKGNFPGRFSGRQFSNSRSEMNVSTLELGDSALYLCASSPRAGGDAYEQYFGPGTRLTVT.

This sequence joins TRBV5-6 and TRBJ1-5; TRBD1 might be the D (5 bases). In germline, CDR1 is SGHDT, CDR2 YYEEEE. This CDR3 contains 16 residues. Between the trimmed V and J ends, which lost 3 bases and 5 bases, there was a span of 18 bases. The CDR3 DNA is TGTGCCAGCAGCTACTTGGGGACCTACCCTTATCAGCCCCAGCATTTT. Its translation: CASSYLGTYPYQPQHF.

The chain combines TRBV4-1 with TRBJ1-2; 8 nucleotides agree with TRBD1. CDR3 length: 16 amino acids. The V segment lost 4 bases and the J segment 8 bases; nucleotides outside the gene matches: 15. Germline values: CDR1 MGHRA, CDR2 YSYEKL. The chain's CDR3 is CASSPPAGQGFRGYTF. CDR3 in DNA: TGCGCCAGCAGCCCCCCCGCCGGACAGGGCTTTCGGGGCTACACCTTC.

This chain uses TRBV7-9 with TRBJ1-1; weak D call: TRBD1 (6 bases). V gave up 1 base and J gave up 1 base, with 7 bases separating them. The germline CDR1 and CDR2 sequences are SEHNR and FQNEAQ (reference sequence). The CDR3 consists of 14 residues. CDR3 bases: TGTGCCAGCAGCTTAGAACAGGGGAACACTGAAGCTTTCTTT. This encodes CASSLEQGNTEAFF.

The chain combines TRBV6-4 with TRBJ1-2; D is perhaps TRBD1 (5 bases). Germline CDR1 is MRHNA and CDR2 is SNTAGT. Trimming removed 3 bases at V and 2 bases at J, with 13 bases between. The length of the CDR3 is 15 residues. As DNA, the CDR3 is TGTGCCAGCAGTGAGGAGTCAGGGCGGAACTATGGCTACACCTTC. Its translation is CASSEESGRNYGYTF.

This chain links TRBV28 with TRBJ1-4, with a possible D match to TRBD1 (6 bases). Trimming removed 10 bases from V and 6 bases from J, with 21 bases in between. Germline CDR1 is MDHEN and CDR2 is SYDVKM. The CDR3 extends over 15 amino acids. The CDR3 is CATHHSRGGDEKLFF. DNA for the CDR3: TGTGCCACCCACCATTCCAGGGGAGGAGATGAAAAACTGTTTTTT.

This clone was observed once. The V gene is TRBV6-2 or TRBV6-3, the J gene TRBJ1-4; TRBD1 matches at 9 bases. V shed 6 bases and J 6 bases; nucleotides not matched to a gene: 14. The CDR3 is 17 amino acids. Germline V lookup: CDR1 MNHEY, CDR2 SVGEGT. CDR3: CASSGALGRDRDEKLFF. CDR3 in DNA: TGTGCCAGCAGCGGCGCCCTCGGCCGGGACAGGGATGAAAAACTGTTTTTT.

This chain connects TRBV5-4 to TRBJ1-4; D not certain. The CDR3 sequence is 15 residues long. CDR1 is SGHNT and CDR2 is YYREEE in the germline V gene (reference sequence). Trimming left V 2 bases short and J 5 bases short, with 13 bases between. Here the CDR3 DNA reads TGTGCCAGCAGCTTTTGGGGAGGAGGGAATGAAAAACTGTTTTTT. It codes for CASSFWGGGNEKLFF.

The chain links TRBV28 to TRBJ1-5; D is undetermined. V shed 6 bases and J shed 5 bases, with 8 bases lying between them. Germline CDR1 reads MDHEN; CDR2 reads SYDVKM. The CDR3 length is 12 residues. The CDR3, as DNA: TGTGCCAGCAGCCTAGGGTATCAGCCCCAGCATTTT. This translates into CASSLGYQPQHF.

In regard to this clone: A junction boundary mismatches the germline segment, possibly from a read error. The rearrangement joins TRBV7-2 to TRBJ2-1; the D gene is possibly TRBD1 (7 bases). Germline CDR1 and CDR2: SGHTA and FQGNSA. This CDR3 is built from 15 residues. CDR3 sequence: CASSRDRDSFNEQFF. The CDR3 DNA follows: TGTGCCAGCAGCAGAGACAGGGACTCCTTCAATGAGCAGTTCTTC.

The rearrangement links TRBV18 to TRBJ1-5; D is unresolved. The germline V gene has CDR1 KGHSH and CDR2 LQKENI. CDR3 size: 14 residues. The ends were cut back, 4 bases at V and 0 bases at J, with 7 bases in the middle. The CDR3 region is CASSQQISNQPQHF. The CDR3 DNA reads as TGTGCCAGCTCACAACAGATTAGCAATCAGCCCCAGCATTTT.

CDR3 sequence reads: CATSDWGQAAFF. The CDR3 DNA sequence: TGTGCCACCAGTGACTGGGGACAGGCAGCTTTCTTT. The chain recombines TRBV24-1 with TRBJ1-1; the match to TRBD1 covers 8 bases. CDR3 length: 12 residues. The germline gives CDR1 KGHDR, CDR2 SFDVKD. V gave up 4 bases and J gave up 10 bases; unmatched junction bases: 4.